A single sample gave rise to the 27 T cell receptor beta chains below, sequenced in a study of CD8 T cells in Susac syndrome. Random hexamers were used to reverse transcribe an amount of about 0.5 to 1 ug RNA. MiXCR was run by TCRdb on the immunoSEQ multiplex PCR reads, yielding one entry per CDR3 protein. The data contain under 200,000 distinct CDR3 sequences, approximately 94% of them singletons. The sequenced sample was CD4+ T cells from PBMCs. The receptors shown here come from a human donor with Susac syndrome.

J is TRBJ1-6 and V is TRBV7-9; D is possibly TRBD1 (5 bases). The CDR3 totals 16 residues. V lost 2 bases, J lost 7 bases, and 15 bases lay in between. Germline V CDR1 and CDR2: SEHNR, FQNEAQ (reference sequence). CDR3 amino acids: CASSLRGDGDNSPLHF. The CDR3 DNA follows: TGTGCCAGCAGCTTAAGAGGGGATGGAGACAATTCACCCCTCCACTTT.

J is TRBJ2-1 and V is TRBV11-3, with TRBD2 as a possible D gene (6 bases). The germline CDR1 and CDR2 sequences are SGHNT and YENEEA. The V end was cut by 1 base, the J end by 3 bases, with 13 bases between. This CDR3 comprises 16 residues. CDR3 sequence: CASSLVSGGDYNEQFF. CDR3 bases: TGTGCCAGCAGCTTAGTGTCGGGCGGGGACTACAATGAGCAGTTCTTC.

V gene TRBV9 combines with J gene TRBJ2-5; D is unresolved. Germline CDR1 SGDLS, CDR2 YYNGEE. This CDR3 spans 16 amino acids. Trimming took 0 bases from V and 1 from J, leaving 13 bases between them. For the CDR3, the DNA is TGTGCCAGCAGCGTAGCTCCAAGTTTTTCCCAAGAGACCCAGTACTTC. It encodes CASSVAPSFSQETQYF.

The CDR3 DNA reads as TGTGCCAGCAGCGAGGGGACTAGCGGGGCCACGTACCAAGAGACCCAGTACTTC. Translation: CASSEGTSGATYQETQYF. The rearrangement links TRBV7-9 to TRBJ2-5, with 13 bases matching TRBD2. CDR3 length: 18 amino acids. The ends lost 5 bases at V and 0 bases at J; junction bases unmatched: 9. CDR1 and CDR2 from the germline V gene are SEHNR and FQNEAQ (reference sequence).

The CDR3: CASSLRTGQGLYGYTF. The CDR3 coding sequence is TGTGCCAGCAGTTTGCGCACGGGACAGGGCTTGTATGGCTACACCTTC. The chain recombines TRBV27 with TRBJ1-2; 9 bases line up with TRBD1. The length of the CDR3 is 16 residues. J lost 5 bases, V lost 3 bases, and 10 bases had no gene match. Per germline, CDR1 MNHEY and CDR2 SMNVEV (reference sequence).

For the CDR3, the DNA is TGTGCCAGTAGTATATGGCGCGGGGGGGCCTATGAGCAGTTCTTC. Amino acid sequence: CASSIWRGGAYEQFF. V is TRBV19 and J is TRBJ2-1; 9 bases are shared with TRBD2. The CDR3 runs to 15 residues. J was trimmed by 8 bases and V by 2 bases; bases with no gene match: 7. Germline-derived CDR1 and CDR2 are LNHDA and SQIVND (reference sequence).

The chain uses TRBV7-3 and TRBJ2-7; 7 bases are a match to TRBD2. The CDR3 is 18 residues long. Germline assignment: CDR1 SGHTA and CDR2 FQGTGA. V was clipped by 6 bases and J by 2 bases; unmatched bases: 19. The CDR3 loop is CASRGGGEPSNRTYEQYF. Here the CDR3 DNA reads TGTGCCAGCAGGGGCGGGGGAGAACCAAGCAACCGAACCTACGAGCAGTACTTC.

The chain employs TRBV25-1 and TRBJ1-1; possibly TRBD1 for D (6 bases). CDR1 MGHDK and CDR2 SYGVNS come from the germline V gene. The CDR3 runs to 13 residues. The germline V and J ends were trimmed by 8 bases and 6 bases, with 16 bases remaining between them. The CDR3 nucleotides read TGTGCCAGCGGGAGGAACAGGGAATCTGAAGCTTTCTTT. Translating it yields CASGRNRESEAFF.

The CDR3 sequence is CASSLGYMSTGELFF. Written as DNA, the CDR3 is TGTGCCAGCAGCTTAGGATATATGAGCACCGGGGAGCTGTTTTTT. The chain couples TRBV7-8 to TRBJ2-2; D unresolved. The CDR3 loop spans 15 amino acids. Looked up from germline, CDR1 is SGHVS and CDR2 is FQNEAQ. Trimming removed 1 base from V and 4 bases from J, with 10 bases in between.

This chain uses TRBV21-1 with TRBJ2-6. TRBV21-1 is a pseudogene segment. This CDR3 contains 16 residues. The CDR3 region has the DNA TGTGCCAGCATTTGCCAGCCACACTCTGGGGCCAACGTCCTGACTTTC. It specifies CASICQPHSGANVLTF.

The gene calls are TRBV3-1 and TRBJ2-1; D perhaps matches TRBD1 (6 bases). The CDR3 covers 13 residues. Germline loops: CDR1 LGHDT, CDR2 YNNKEL (reference sequence). Trimming cost V 1 base and J 10 bases, with 11 bases left between them. The CDR3 DNA is TGTGCCAGCAGCCAAGGGACAGCGTGGGAGCAGTTCTTC. Translating it yields CASSQGTAWEQFF.

J is TRBJ1-5 and V is TRBV7-2, with 8 bases identical to TRBD1. Per the germline V gene, CDR1 is SGHTA and CDR2 is FQGNSA. This CDR3 contains 13 residues. Losses at the gene ends were 3 bases for V and 12 bases for J; bases not matched to a gene: 7. The CDR3 sequence: CASSFSGGEIQHF. The CDR3 coding sequence is TGTGCCAGCAGCTTCTCAGGGGGCGAGATCCAGCATTTT.

This clonotype has just one count. The chain has TRBV9 and TRBJ2-1, with 12 bases aligning to TRBD2. V lost 0 bases, J lost 9 bases, and 16 bases stayed unmatched. The CDR3 is made up of 19 amino acids. Germline-derived CDR1 and CDR2 are SGDLS and YYNGEE. As DNA, the CDR3 is TGTGCCAGCAGCGTAGATGGGCTAGCGGGGGGGCGAAAGAAGGTTGAGCAGTTCTTC. Amino acids: CASSVDGLAGGRKKVEQFF. The full variable domain, with the rest looked up from reference TRBV9 and TRBJ2-1, is DSGVTQTPKHLITATGQRVTLRCSPRSGDLSVYWYQQSLDQGLQFLIQYYNGEERAKGNILERFSAQQFPDLHSELNLSSLELGDSALYFCASSVDGLAGGRKKVEQFFGPGTRLTVL.

The chain is built from TRBV30 and TRBJ2-2, with D unclear. This CDR3 has 14 residues. V lost 0 bases and J 3 bases, leaving 8 bases between the germline ends. Germline-derived CDR1 and CDR2 are GTSNPN and SVGIG (reference sequence). The CDR3 bases are TGTGCCTGGAGTGTACGGCCGGACACCGGGGAGCTGTTTTTT. It specifies CAWSVRPDTGELFF.

This chain connects TRBV13 to TRBJ1-6; D not resolved. Trimming took off 0 bases at V and 8 bases at J, with 11 bases between the two ends. This CDR3 contains 15 residues. Germline loops: CDR1 PRHDT, CDR2 FYEKMQ (reference sequence). The chain's CDR3 is CASSLGRSKDSPLHF. The CDR3 nucleotides read TGTGCCAGCAGCTTAGGCCGGTCTAAAGATTCACCCCTCCACTTT.

This rearrangement joins TRBV15 to TRBJ2-3; D may be TRBD1 (6 bases). The CDR3 has 16 residues. V lost 0 bases and J lost 2, with 12 bases in between. Looked up from germline, CDR1 is LNHNV and CDR2 is YYDKDF (reference sequence). The CDR3 nucleotides are TGTGCCACCAGCAGAGACAGGGACAAGTTCACAGATACGCAGTATTTT. This codes for CATSRDRDKFTDTQYF.

The rearrangement uses TRBV29-1 and TRBJ2-5; 9 nucleotides line up with TRBD2. The V segment lost 4 bases and the J segment 7 bases; nucleotides outside the gene matches: 10. The CDR3 is 14 amino acids. Germline CDR1 reads SQVTM; CDR2 reads ANQGSEA. The CDR3 nucleotides are TGCAGCGTTGGTAGGTCTAGCGGGGAGGTGACCCAGTACTTC. Amino acid sequence: CSVGRSSGEVTQYF. The full variable domain, rest sourced from reference TRBV29-1 and TRBJ2-5, is SAVISQKPSRDICQRGTSLTIQCQVDSQVTMMFWYRQQPGQSLTLIATANQGSEATYESGFVIDKFPISRPNLTFSTLTVSNMSPEDSSIYLCSVGRSSGEVTQYFGPGTRLLVL.

The chain combines TRBV5-4 with TRBJ1-2, with D possibly matching TRBD1 (6 bases). V dropped 4 bases and J dropped 8 bases, with 21 bases sitting between them. The germline V gene has CDR1 SGHNT and CDR2 YYREEE (reference sequence). This CDR3 has 15 amino acids. CDR3 residues: CASSPPMREGVGYTF. In DNA, the CDR3 is TGTGCCAGCAGCCCACCGATGAGGGAGGGGGTCGGCTACACCTTC. The whole variable domain, filled in from reference TRBV5-4 and TRBJ1-2, reads ETGVTQSPTHLIKTRGQQVTLRCSSQSGHNTVSWYQQALGQGPQFIFQYYREEENGRGNFPPRFSGLQFPNYSSELNVNALELDDSALYLCASSPPMREGVGYTFGSGTRLTVV.

The chain couples TRBV2 to TRBJ2-5; 7 bases align to TRBD2. V lost 5 bases to trimming and J lost 4 bases; unmatched junction nucleotides: 7. In germline, CDR1 is SNHLY, CDR2 FYNNEI. The length of the CDR3 is 14 residues. The CDR3 DNA reads TGTGCCAGCAGTCGCACTAGCGTGGCAGAGACCCAGTACTTC. Translating gives CASSRTSVAETQYF.

V and J are TRBV4-1 and TRBJ2-1, with D unresolved. From germline, CDR1 is MGHRA and CDR2 YSYEKL. The CDR3 is 18 residues long. The V end lost 1 base, the J end lost 0 bases, and 16 bases lay between the germline ends. The CDR3 nucleotides read TGCGCCAGCAGCCAAGGGGGAAGCCGAACCCGCTCCTACAATGAGCAGTTCTTC. Encoded protein: CASSQGGSRTRSYNEQFF.

V usage is TRBV20-1 and J usage is TRBJ2-1; D unresolved. From germline, CDR1 is DFQATT and CDR2 SNEGSKA (reference sequence). V lost 0 bases and J lost 3, with 18 bases in between. The CDR3 is 17 residues long. The CDR3 here is CSARDDTAGRFYNEQFF. The CDR3 bases are TGCAGTGCTAGAGATGATACCGCAGGCCGCTTCTACAATGAGCAGTTCTTC.

The chain has TRBV9 and TRBJ2-5, with 8 nucleotides matching TRBD1. Germline CDR1 is SGDLS and CDR2 is YYNGEE. With V trimmed by 2 bases and J by 5 bases, 8 bases remained unmatched. This CDR3 is built from 15 residues. The CDR3 DNA sequence: TGTGCCAGCAGCGTTGGACAGGGTACGATGGAGACCCAGTACTTC. Translating gives CASSVGQGTMETQYF.

The V call is TRBV7-2, the J call TRBJ1-2, with 9 bases aligning to TRBD1. The V and J ends lost 4 bases and 4 bases, in that order; junction bases with no gene match: 7. Germline-derived CDR1 and CDR2 are SGHTA and FQGNSA. There are 15 residues in the CDR3. CDR3 coding DNA: TGTGCCAGCAGCTACTCACAGGGGGCCCGCTATGGCTACACCTTC. It yields the protein CASSYSQGARYGYTF. Looking up the rest from reference TRBV7-2 and TRBJ1-2 gives the full variable domain: GAGVSQSPSNKVTEKGKDVELRCDPISGHTALYWYRQSLGQGLEFLIYFQGNSAPDKSGLPSDRFSAERTGGSVSTLTIQRTQQEDSAVYLCASSYSQGARYGYTFGSGTRLTVV.

This clonotype was seen once. The CDR3 is CASSQDRGGQGNQPQHF. Written as DNA, the CDR3 is TGCGCCAGCAGCCAAGATAGAGGGGGGCAAGGCAATCAGCCCCAGCATTTT. The J gene is TRBJ1-5, the V gene TRBV4-1, with D possibly being TRBD1 (6 bases). Germline V lookup: CDR1 MGHRA, CDR2 YSYEKL. The CDR3 covers 17 residues. Between the trimmed V and J ends, which lost 0 bases and 2 bases, there was a span of 14 bases.

The J gene is TRBJ1-1, the V gene TRBV6-2 or TRBV6-3; the match to TRBD1 covers 7 bases. Germline-derived CDR1 and CDR2 are MNHEY and SVGEGT. The CDR3 sequence is 14 residues long. J was trimmed by 5 bases and V by 7 bases; bases with no gene match: 10. The CDR3 DNA reads TGTGCCAGCAAAAAAGGGGGCTCGGGTACTGAAGCTTTCTTT. Its translation: CASKKGGSGTEAFF.

J is TRBJ2-3 and V is TRBV7-9; 11 bases fit TRBD1. CDR1 and CDR2 from the germline V gene are SEHNR and FQNEAQ (reference sequence). V was pared by 5 bases and J by 6 bases, with 16 bases of the junction left unmatched. The CDR3 loop spans 18 amino acids. The CDR3 sequence: CASSGIAGQGGLVDTQYF. The DNA of the CDR3 is TGTGCCAGCAGCGGAATAGCGGGACAGGGGGGTCTAGTTGATACGCAGTATTTT. The variable domain in full, with the rest retrieved from reference TRBV7-9 and TRBJ2-3, is DTGVSQNPRHKITKRGQNVTFRCDPISEHNRLYWYRQTLGQGPEFLTYFQNEAQLEKSRLLSDRFSAERPKGSFSTLEIQRTEQGDSAMYLCASSGIAGQGGLVDTQYFGPGTRLTVL.

This sequence joins TRBV20-1 and TRBJ2-2, with D perhaps TRBD2 (6 bases). Trimming removed 2 bases at V and 2 bases at J, with 9 bases between. CDR1 and CDR2 from the germline V gene are DFQATT and SNEGSKA (reference sequence). The length of the CDR3 is 14 residues. The CDR3 region has the DNA TGCAGTGCTAGATCGGGGGAAAACACCGGGGAGCTGTTTTTT. This codes for CSARSGENTGELFF.